A selection of T cell receptor beta chains follows, all from one sample in a study of T-cell reconstitution after alpha-beta-depleted transplantation in children. TCRdb passed the PCR reads through MiXCR, listing each CDR3 protein once. The profile shows about 610,000 distinct CDR3 sequences, under 12% of them singletons. This material consisted of PBMCs from the stem cell graft donor, taken from the stem cell graft. Receptors were obtained from a human donor who donated a stem cell graft to a child with acute myeloid leukemia. CDR3s include the opening cysteine and the closing phenylalanine or tryptophan. A D gene is named only where the DNA matches it firmly. Size values are once, few and many counts, or a class for expanded clones, and some rows have none.

abundance	v_gene	j_gene	d_gene	len	CDR3nt	CDR3aa
.	TRBV7-2	TRBJ2-5	.	17	TGTGCCAGCAGCTTAGGGGGAGCGGGAAGGGGGCAGGGGACCCAGTACTTC	CASSLGGAGRGQGTQYF
.	TRBV29-1	TRBJ2-3	.	12	TGCAGCCTGGGTGCTAGCACAGATACGCAGTATTTT	CSLGASTDTQYF
.	TRBV10-3	TRBJ2-1	TRBD1	16	TGTGCCACCCAGGGCGGGCAGGGGGCGAAAAACAATGAGCAGTTCTTC	CATQGGQGAKNNEQFF
few	TRBV27	TRBJ1-1	.	14	TGTGCCAGCAGATTGGAGGGGGGATACAGTGAAGCTTTCTTT	CASRLEGGYSEAFF
few	TRBV7-6	TRBJ1-2	.	16	TGTGCCAGCAGCCCCCTCACTCGTGCCGGGACTAGTGGCTACACCTTC	CASSPLTRAGTSGYTF
.	TRBV2	TRBJ2-3	TRBD2	16	TGTGCCAGCAGCGGACTAGCGGGCGGTTATATTGATACGCAGTATTTT	CASSGLAGGYIDTQYF
.	TRBV28	TRBJ2-1	.	12	TGTGCCAGCAGTACCCTACCGTTGGGGCAGTTCTTC	CASSTLPLGQFF
many	TRBV7-9	TRBJ2-1	TRBD2	16	TGTGCCAGCAGCCTCACTAGCGGGAGGGCCTACAATGAGCAGTTCTTC	CASSLTSGRAYNEQFF
few	TRBV3-1	TRBJ2-4	TRBD2	18	TGTGCCAGCAGCCAAGCGCGGGAGGGGGGGTTAGCCAAAAACATTCAGTACTTC	CASSQAREGGLAKNIQYF
few	TRBV5-1	TRBJ2-5	TRBD2	15	TGCGCCAGCAGCTTGGATGGGGCGGGAGTGGAGACCCAGTACTTC	CASSLDGAGVETQYF
many	TRBV3-1	TRBJ1-5	TRBD1	15	TGTGCCAGCAGCCAAGAACAGGGGGCAGATCAGCCCCAGCATTTT	CASSQEQGADQPQHF
.	TRBV9	TRBJ2-1	.	14	TGTGCCAGCAGCGTCGGGACTTCCTACAATGAGCAGTTCTTC	CASSVGTSYNEQFF
few	TRBV30	TRBJ2-2	.	13	TGTGCCTGGGGGCGGGGGAACACCGGGGAGCTGTTTTTT	CAWGRGNTGELFF
many	TRBV12-3/TRBV12-4	TRBJ2-1	.	16	TGTGCCAGCAGTTCTCTTCGGGGACCCGCCTACAATGAGCAGTTCTTC	CASSSLRGPAYNEQFF
few	TRBV24-1	TRBJ1-2	.	11	TGTGCCACCCGTAAGGGCTTTGGCTACACCTTC	CATRKGFGYTF
many	TRBV5-6	TRBJ2-2	TRBD2	17	TGTGCCAGCAGCTTGGTGGGACTAGCGAGGGGCACCGGGGAGCTGTTTTTT	CASSLVGLARGTGELFF
few	TRBV20-1	TRBJ2-7	.	17	TGCAGTGCTAGAGTTCCTAGGTCAGGGGTGAGCTCCTACGAGCAGTACTTC	CSARVPRSGVSSYEQYF
.	TRBV6-5	TRBJ2-7	.	14	TGTGCCAGCAGTTACGGCGGCAGATCCTACGAGCAGTACTTC	CASSYGGRSYEQYF
.	TRBV15	TRBJ1-2	TRBD1	21	TGTGCCACCAGCAGAGGATCAGTATTACTTGGGACAGGGAATTTTAACTATGGCTACACCTTC	CATSRGSVLLGTGNFNYGYTF
.	TRBV24-1	TRBJ2-7	.	16	TGTGCCACCAGTGACGCCCAGGGAGGTTCACTCTACGAGCAGTACTTC	CATSDAQGGSLYEQYF
few	TRBV7-7	TRBJ1-1	.	13	TGTGCTAGCAGTTCTCTTCAGGGGACTGAAGCTTTCTTT	CASSSLQGTEAFF
.	TRBV29-1	TRBJ2-6	TRBD1	17	TGCAGCGTTGGGCGGGACAGGGGTGTATCTGGGGCCAACGTCCTGACTTTC	CSVGRDRGVSGANVLTF
.	TRBV7-2	TRBJ2-3	TRBD2	16	TGTGCCAGCAGCTCAAAGAGCGGGAGGGGCTCAGATACGCAGTATTTT	CASSSKSGRGSDTQYF
few	TRBV6-1	TRBJ2-1	TRBD2	16	TGTGCCAGCAGAAAGGGGCGAGGACTAGCGAACAATGAGCAGTTCTTC	CASRKGRGLANNEQFF
few	TRBV18	TRBJ1-3	.	13	TGTGCCACCGTGGCGGGGCCCGGAAACACCATATATTTT	CATVAGPGNTIYF
few	TRBV7-2	TRBJ2-7	TRBD2	13	TGTGCCAGCAGCCCGGGACTAGTAAGCGAGCAGTACTTC	CASSPGLVSEQYF
.	TRBV27	TRBJ1-5	.	13	TGTGCCAGCAGTTTTAACTTCAATCAGCCCCAGCATTTT	CASSFNFNQPQHF
.	TRBV18	TRBJ2-5	TRBD1	16	TGTGCCAGCTCACCGTTACAGGGGAAAGGGAAGGAGACCCAGTACTTC	CASSPLQGKGKETQYF
.	TRBV6-5	TRBJ2-5	TRBD1	15	TGTGCCAGCAGCTACCACGGGACAGCACAAGAGACCCAGTACTTC	CASSYHGTAQETQYF
few	TRBV7-9	TRBJ2-1	.	11	TGTGCCAGCAGCTGGGACTCCACGCAGTTCTTC	CASSWDSTQFF
.	TRBV6-6	TRBJ1-2	.	13	TGTGCCAGCAGTTCTGGAGGGATTCGTGGCTACACCTTC	CASSSGGIRGYTF
few	TRBV19	TRBJ2-1	.	15	TGTGCCAGTACCGTCAGGCGGGCCTCCGTCGATGAGCAGTTCTTC	CASTVRRASVDEQFF
.	TRBV7-3	TRBJ2-1	TRBD2	14	TGTGCCAGTACTTTAGCGGGGGGGACGAATGAGCAGTTCTTC	CASTLAGGTNEQFF
few	TRBV5-1	TRBJ2-7	.	14	TGCGCCAGCAGCCCCGGGATTATCTCCTACGAGCAGTACTTC	CASSPGIISYEQYF
.	TRBV14	TRBJ2-1	.	18	TGTGCCAGCAGCCATAAGACTGGAGCAGGACGGGCCTACAATGAGCAGTTCTTC	CASSHKTGAGRAYNEQFF
many	TRBV20-1	TRBJ2-1	.	11	TGCAGTGCTAGAAGTAAGTCCGAGCAGTTCTTC	CSARSKSEQFF
many	TRBV5-1	TRBJ2-1	TRBD1	17	TGCGCCAGCAGCCCTTATGGACAGGGAGGATCCTACAATGAGCAGTTCTTC	CASSPYGQGGSYNEQFF
many	TRBV5-6	TRBJ2-1	.	16	TGTGCCAGCAGCTTCGGGGCGGGACTCCTGAGGGATGAGCAGTTCTTC	CASSFGAGLLRDEQFF
few	TRBV6-2/TRBV6-3	TRBJ1-5	.	15	TGTGCCAGCAGTTACGGGCAGGCGGTAAATCAGCCCCAGCATTTT	CASSYGQAVNQPQHF
.	TRBV27	TRBJ2-2	.	16	TGTGCCAGCAGTCCCCAGCTTGGGGTAGGAACCGGGGAGCTGTTTTTT	CASSPQLGVGTGELFF
few	TRBV7-2	TRBJ1-3	TRBD1	18	TGTGCCAGCAGCCGACACGGGGACAGGGGAAGCCGTAGGAACACCATATATTTT	CASSRHGDRGSRRNTIYF
.	TRBV25-1	TRBJ1-1	.	13	TGTGCCGCGAGGGGCTCATCGAACACTGAAGCTTTCTTT	CAARGSSNTEAFF
.	TRBV6-2/TRBV6-3	TRBJ2-3	TRBD1	17	TGTGCCAGCAGTTATTTGCGGACAGGCCGGAGCACAGATACGCAGTATTTT	CASSYLRTGRSTDTQYF
.	TRBV2	TRBJ2-4	TRBD2	19	TGTGCCAGCAGTGAATACAGGACTAGCGGGAGCAAAGCCAAAAACATTCAGTACTTC	CASSEYRTSGSKAKNIQYF
many	TRBV29-1	TRBJ2-3	.	12	TGCAGCGTTGGGCCAAACACAGATACGCAGTATTTT	CSVGPNTDTQYF
many	TRBV15	TRBJ2-7	.	13	TGTGCCACCAGCAGAGATCCAACGGACGAGCAGTACTTC	CATSRDPTDEQYF
many	TRBV11-1	TRBJ2-1	TRBD2	15	TGTGCCAGCAGCTTGCGCCGGGAGGCCTACAATGAGCAGTTCTTC	CASSLRREAYNEQFF
.	TRBV4-3	TRBJ1-5	.	15	TGCGCCAGCAGCCCCACCGGGACCAGCAATCAGCCCCAGCATTTT	CASSPTGTSNQPQHF
few	TRBV5-1	TRBJ2-1	.	15	TGCGCCAGCAGCTTGGATACTAGTGCACACAATGAGCAGTTCTTC	CASSLDTSAHNEQFF
.	TRBV20-1	TRBJ1-1	.	11	TGCAGTGTTGCCGGGTACACTGAAGCTTTCTTT	CSVAGYTEAFF
.	TRBV7-2	TRBJ2-4	.	13	TGTGCCAGCAGCTTTCCGACCGATGGCATTCAGTACTTC	CASSFPTDGIQYF
.	TRBV29-1	TRBJ2-2	TRBD2	15	TGCAGCGCTGAAGGGCTAGCGGTTAACACCGGGGAGCTGTTTTTT	CSAEGLAVNTGELFF
.	TRBV5-1	TRBJ2-1	.	16	TGCGCCAGCAGCTTGGGGGGGAAGGCCACTTTTGGGGAGCAGTTCTTC	CASSLGGKATFGEQFF